The 10 T cell receptor beta chains reported below all come from one sample, sequenced in a study of cytomegalovirus exposure and HLA in healthy donors. TCRdb keeps only in-frame clones here, not all; method: immunoSEQ multiplex PCR. Of some 140,000 clones in the sample, roughly 90% were seen once. Specimen: PBMCs. Receptors originate from a man younger than 30 in good health and CMV-seronegative.

This clone was seen just once. V gene TRBV10-3 combines with J gene TRBJ1-1; D uncertain. CDR1 ENHRY and CDR2 SYGVKD come from the germline V gene. Between the trimmed V and J ends, which lost 3 bases and 4 bases, there was a span of 12 bases. The CDR3 contains 14 residues. The CDR3 bases are TGTGCCATCAGTGATAGTCGACGGGGCACTGAAGCTTTCTTT. It codes for CAISDSRRGTEAFF.

The rearrangement links TRBV18 to TRBJ1-5; D ambiguous. V lost 6 bases and J 3 bases, leaving 12 bases between the germline ends. Germline-derived CDR1 and CDR2 are KGHSH and LQKENI. The CDR3 contains 14 residues. Here the CDR3 DNA reads TGTGCCAGCTCCTCGGGAGGGAACAATCAGCCCCAGCATTTT. Amino acids: CASSSGGNNQPQHF.

The V gene is TRBV25-1, the J gene TRBJ2-3; a possible D gene is TRBD1 (6 bases). Germline V gene sequence: CDR1 MGHDK, CDR2 SYGVNS. Trimming left V 0 bases short and J 6 bases short, with 10 bases between. The CDR3 covers 14 residues. The CDR3 DNA sequence: TGTGCCAGCAGTGAATATCGGGACATGGATACGCAGTATTTT. This sequence encodes CASSEYRDMDTQYF.

CDR3 in DNA: TGTGCCAGTAGTCCCCAGCCAGGTTCTTATCAGCCCCAGCATTTT. Translating it yields CASSPQPGSYQPQHF. The gene calls are TRBV19 and TRBJ1-5; D not resolved. The CDR3 is 15 amino acids. CDR1 is LNHDA, CDR2 SQIVND, per germline (reference sequence). Trimming shortened V by 5 bases and J by 5 bases, and 16 bases separated the two germline ends.

The chain is built from TRBV7-8 and TRBJ2-5; a possible D gene is TRBD1 (5 bases). The germline CDR1 and CDR2 sequences are SGHVS and FQNEAQ. The CDR3 totals 16 residues. Trimming cost V 2 bases and J 4 bases, with 17 bases left between them. CDR3: CASSLLRREGAETQYF. CDR3 nucleotides: TGTGCCAGCAGCTTACTTCGCAGGGAAGGGGCAGAGACCCAGTACTTC.

This chain uses TRBV10-3 with TRBJ2-1; 8 nucleotides agree with TRBD2. CDR1 is ENHRY, CDR2 SYGVKD, per germline. After removal of 3 bases from V and 0 bases from J, the junction contained 7 bases not matched to a gene. The CDR3 spans 17 residues. CDR3: CAISDPTSASSYNEQFF. CDR3 bases: TGTGCCATCAGTGATCCGACTAGCGCGAGCTCCTACAATGAGCAGTTCTTC.

V and J are TRBV10-3 and TRBJ2-3; 9 bases line up with TRBD2. V was clipped by 0 bases and J by 5 bases; unmatched bases: 6. The CDR3 totals 16 residues. Germline V CDR1 and CDR2: ENHRY, SYGVKD. The chain's CDR3 is CAISESSSGSVDTQYF. DNA for the CDR3: TGTGCCATCAGTGAGTCGAGTAGCGGGAGTGTAGATACGCAGTATTTT.

The V gene is TRBV7-9, the J gene TRBJ2-2; maybe TRBD1 (5 bases). The CDR3 runs to 14 residues. Germline V gives CDR1 SEHNR, CDR2 FQNEAQ (reference sequence). Trimming cost V 5 bases and J 6 bases, with 13 bases left between them. Here the CDR3 reads CASSPDSRAGELFF. DNA of the CDR3: TGTGCCAGCAGCCCTGACAGTCGCGCCGGGGAGCTGTTTTTT.

CDR3 sequence (DNA): TGTGCCAGCAGTGGTGAGGACAGGGGTGATCAGCCCCAGCATTTT. This codes for CASSGEDRGDQPQHF. This sequence joins TRBV6-1 and TRBJ1-5; TRBD1 aligns across 9 bases. Germline values: CDR1 MNHNS, CDR2 SASEGT. V trimming: 4 bases; J trimming: 5 bases; junction bases outside the gene matches: 6. The CDR3 is made up of 15 amino acids.

This clone was seen a few times. This chain uses TRBV7-9 with TRBJ2-7; D is unclear. V was trimmed by 4 bases and J by 3 bases, leaving 16 bases between them. Germline loops: CDR1 SEHNR, CDR2 FQNEAQ (reference sequence). The CDR3 is 15 residues long. The CDR3 reads CASSSVGGGNYEQYF. CDR3 nucleotide sequence: TGTGCCAGCAGCTCCGTCGGTGGCGGAAACTACGAGCAGTACTTC.